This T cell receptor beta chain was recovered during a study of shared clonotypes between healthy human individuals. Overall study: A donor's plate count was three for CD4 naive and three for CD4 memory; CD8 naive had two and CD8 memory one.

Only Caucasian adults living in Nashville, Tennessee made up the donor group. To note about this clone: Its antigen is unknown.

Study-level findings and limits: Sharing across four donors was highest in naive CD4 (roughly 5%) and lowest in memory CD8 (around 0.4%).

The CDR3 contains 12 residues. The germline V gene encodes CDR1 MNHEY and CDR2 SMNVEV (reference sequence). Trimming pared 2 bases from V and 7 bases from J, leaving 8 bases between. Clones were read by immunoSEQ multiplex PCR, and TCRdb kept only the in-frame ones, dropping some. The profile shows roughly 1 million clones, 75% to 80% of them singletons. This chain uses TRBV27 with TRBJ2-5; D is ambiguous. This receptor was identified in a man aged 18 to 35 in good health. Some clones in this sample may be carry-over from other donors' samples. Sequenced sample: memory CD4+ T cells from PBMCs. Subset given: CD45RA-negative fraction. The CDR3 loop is CASSLAAGTQYF. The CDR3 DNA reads TGTGCCAGCAGTTTAGCCGCCGGGACCCAGTACTTC.